This TCR beta chain is from a study of cytomegalovirus exposure and HLA in healthy donors. The CDR3 has 10 amino acids. Germline V CDR1 and CDR2: MNHEY, SVGAGI. TCRdb's table, derived via immunoSEQ multiplex PCR, lists solely in-frame clones and lacks some. The sample consists of around 200,000 clones, about 81% of them appearing once. This sequence was found in a woman aged 25 to 45 in good health and CMV-seronegative. Sequenced material: PBMCs. V gene TRBV6-5 combines with J gene TRBJ1-1; D is undetermined. Here the CDR3 DNA reads TGTGCTCCTTCGGGGACTGAAGCTTTCTTT. It is translated as CAPSGTEAFF.